One sample yielded the 27 T cell receptor beta chains listed below, sequenced in a study of cytomegalovirus exposure and HLA in healthy donors. 60 Vbeta and 13 Jbeta primers were used in PCR. The assay was immunoSEQ multiplex PCR, and TCRdb's table has in-frame clones only and misses some. Counted here are 150,000 to 200,000 clones, around four fifths occurring once; the ten biggest clones make up about 9.7%. The sample comprised PBMCs. The receptors here all came from a young man in good health and CMV-seropositive.

The rearrangement links TRBV6-5 to TRBJ2-1; 9 positions match TRBD2. V lost 7 bases, J lost 4 bases, and 8 bases stayed unmatched. This CDR3 has 15 amino acids. Germline V lookup: CDR1 MNHEY, CDR2 SVGAGI. The chain's CDR3 is CASNLVAGVYNEQFF. The CDR3 DNA reads TGTGCCAGCAACCTTGTAGCGGGAGTATACAATGAGCAGTTCTTC.

V is TRBV7-9 and J is TRBJ1-1; no definite D call. The CDR3 consists of 17 residues. V was clipped by 5 bases and J by 0 bases, with 19 bases between them. The germline CDR1 and CDR2 sequences are SEHNR and FQNEAQ (reference sequence). CDR3 nucleotide sequence: TGTGCCAGCAGCATCGACAACCAAGGAACGATGAACACTGAAGCTTTCTTT. Translation gives CASSIDNQGTMNTEAFF.

This clone appeared a single time. This chain uses TRBV9 with TRBJ2-1, with D tentatively TRBD2 (6 bases). The CDR3 sequence is 17 residues long. Germline V gives CDR1 SGDLS, CDR2 YYNGEE. With 0 bases removed from V and 7 bases from J, the gap between germline ends came to 20 bases. CDR3 loop: CASSVGVETSGYNEQFF. In DNA, the CDR3 is TGTGCCAGCAGCGTAGGAGTCGAGACTAGTGGATATAATGAGCAGTTCTTC. Full variable domain (rest looked up from reference TRBV9 and TRBJ2-1): DSGVTQTPKHLITATGQRVTLRCSPRSGDLSVYWYQQSLDQGLQFLIQYYNGEERAKGNILERFSAQQFPDLHSELNLSSLELGDSALYFCASSVGVETSGYNEQFFGPGTRLTVL.

This clone was seen only once. This chain uses TRBV7-6 with TRBJ2-3; D possibly corresponds to TRBD2 (7 bases). Germline loops: CDR1 SGHVS, CDR2 FNYEAQ. This CDR3 contains 17 residues. The CDR3 DNA is TGTGCTAGTTCTTCATGGGGGGGCAGGGAAAGCACAGATACGCAGTATTTT. As protein: CASSSWGGRESTDTQYF.

This chain links TRBV7-2 with TRBJ2-1; D gene ambiguous. Germline CDR1 is SGHTA and CDR2 is FQGNSA. This CDR3 region has 13 residues. V shed 3 bases and J shed 8 bases, with 11 bases lying between them. CDR3 nucleotide sequence: TGTGCCAGCAGCTTTCGCGAGGTCCATGAGCAGTTCTTC. Translated: CASSFREVHEQFF.

This clone was seen more than once but under ten times. The rearrangement joins TRBV7-8 to TRBJ2-1; TRBD2 might be the D (5 bases). The CDR3 covers 13 residues. The V gene lost 1 base and the J gene lost 7 bases, with 8 bases spanning the gap. The germline V gene has CDR1 SGHVS and CDR2 FQNEAQ. The DNA of the CDR3 is TGTGCCAGCAGCTTAGACCCGGGGAATGAGCAGTTCTTC. This translates into CASSLDPGNEQFF.

This clone was picked up a small number of times. The chain links TRBV29-1 to TRBJ1-2; possible D gene TRBD1, 5 bases. This CDR3 contains 11 residues. V lost 1 base and J 8 bases, leaving 8 bases between the germline ends. Looked up from germline, CDR1 is SQVTM and CDR2 is ANQGSEA. This chain's CDR3 is CSVEGTNGYTF. CDR3 DNA sequence: TGCAGCGTTGAAGGGACAAACGGCTACACCTTC.

The gene calls are TRBV19 and TRBJ2-1; possibly TRBD1 for D (5 bases). The germline V and J ends were trimmed by 4 bases and 12 bases, with 10 bases remaining between them. The CDR3 runs 11 residues. Per germline, CDR1 LNHDA and CDR2 SQIVND (reference sequence). The DNA for the CDR3 is TGTGCCAGTAGTAGGGGCGCGCGGCAGTTCTTC. It encodes CASSRGARQFF.

Only a few counts were recorded for this clone. The chain couples TRBV9 to TRBJ1-3; D gene uncertain. The CDR3 has 18 amino acids. Germline V lookup: CDR1 SGDLS, CDR2 YYNGEE. The germline V and J ends were trimmed by 3 bases and 2 bases, with 21 bases remaining between them. The CDR3 region is CASSGSSGYGNAGNTIYF. The CDR3 nucleotides are TGTGCCAGCAGCGGTAGTAGTGGCTACGGGAACGCTGGAAACACCATATATTTT.

V gene TRBV30 combines with J gene TRBJ2-5; D perhaps matches TRBD2 (5 bases). The CDR3 runs to 13 residues. Per germline, CDR1 GTSNPN and CDR2 SVGIG (reference sequence). The V gene lost 2 bases and the J gene lost 1 base, with 8 bases spanning the gap. The chain's CDR3 is CAWSTGIQETQYF. CDR3 DNA: TGTGCCTGGAGTACGGGGATCCAAGAGACCCAGTACTTC.

This clone was seen once. Sequence at one end of the junction differs from germline and may be a read error. CDR3: CASTQTEVNTEAFF. The CDR3, as DNA: TGCGCCAGCACCCAAACAGAAGTGAACACTGAAGCTTTCTTT. The chain employs TRBV4-1 and TRBJ1-1; D is ambiguous. The CDR3 covers 14 residues. Germline values: CDR1 MGHRA, CDR2 YSYEKL.

The chain has TRBV18 and TRBJ2-1; D call uncertain. The V and J ends lost 3 bases and 5 bases respectively, with 14 bases between them. From germline, CDR1 is KGHSH and CDR2 LQKENI. The CDR3 sequence is 15 residues long. CDR3 sequence (DNA): TGTGCCAGCTCACCTGAGCTAGTGGGTAACAATGAGCAGTTCTTC. This codes for CASSPELVGNNEQFF.

J is TRBJ2-7 and V is TRBV4-1; possibly TRBD1 for D (5 bases). The CDR3 covers 13 residues. Germline CDR1 and CDR2: MGHRA and YSYEKL. V was clipped by 0 bases and J by 4 bases, with 7 bases between them. CDR3 sequence (DNA): TGCGCCAGCAGCCAAGACCAGGGTTACGAGCAGTACTTC. Translated, it gives CASSQDQGYEQYF.

This clone occurred once. This chain joins TRBV11-2 and TRBJ1-3, with unresolved D. This CDR3 region has 15 residues. Deletions cut 5 bases from V and 0 bases from J, with 11 bases between. Germline CDR1 and CDR2: SGHAT and FQNNGV. CDR3 protein: CASSLGTYSGNTIYF. The CDR3 DNA sequence: TGTGCCAGCAGCCTAGGCACCTACTCTGGAAACACCATATATTTT.

The V and J genes are TRBV28 and TRBJ2-5, with 7 bases identical to TRBD2. Germline values: CDR1 MDHEN, CDR2 SYDVKM. The CDR3 loop spans 16 amino acids. The V segment lost 1 base and the J segment 1 base; nucleotides outside the gene matches: 6. CDR3 sequence reads: CASSLSLASGQETQYF. The CDR3 DNA follows: TGTGCCAGCAGTTTATCCCTCGCTAGCGGCCAAGAGACCCAGTACTTC.

J is TRBJ1-1 and V is TRBV27; D is undetermined. Per the germline V gene, CDR1 is MNHEY and CDR2 is SMNVEV (reference sequence). With 3 bases removed from V and 4 bases from J, the gap between germline ends came to 9 bases. This CDR3 comprises 13 residues. For the CDR3, the DNA is TGTGCCAGCAGTTTCCAGGCGGGCACTGAAGCTTTCTTT. Residues: CASSFQAGTEAFF.

The CDR3 here is CASSRGPQGDEKLFF. CDR3 nucleotides: TGTGCCAGCAGCCGAGGACCCCAGGGGGATGAAAAACTGTTTTTT. The genes are TRBV4-2 and TRBJ1-4, with TRBD1 matching over 7 bases. Germline V gene lookup returns CDR1 LGHNA and CDR2 YNFKEQ. The CDR3 consists of 15 residues. The V and J ends lost 4 bases and 6 bases, in that order; junction bases with no gene match: 8.

The J gene is TRBJ1-5, the V gene TRBV15; D perhaps matches TRBD1 (6 bases). V was pared by 3 bases and J by 4 bases, with 10 bases between. Per the germline V gene, CDR1 is LNHNV and CDR2 is YYDKDF (reference sequence). The CDR3 covers 14 residues. The CDR3, as DNA: TGTGCCACCAGCAGGGACAGTTGGAATCAGCCCCAGCATTTT. The encoded protein is CATSRDSWNQPQHF.

The CDR3 nucleotides are TGTGCGGTTCCTCAAACAGGGGGCAGCTATGGCTACACCTTC. This gives the protein CAVPQTGGSYGYTF. V and J are TRBV19 and TRBJ1-2; 9 bases map to TRBD1. The CDR3 contains 14 residues. The germline gives CDR1 LNHDA, CDR2 SQIVND (reference sequence).

The chain uses TRBV28 and TRBJ2-7; TRBD1 matches 8 bases. CDR1 and CDR2 (germline): MDHEN, SYDVKM. This CDR3 spans 14 amino acids. With 6 bases clipped from V and 5 bases from J, the junction kept 9 bases outside the gene matches. CDR3 in DNA: TGTGCCAGCAGAAACGAACAGGGGGTCCACGAGCAGTACTTC. Its protein product is CASRNEQGVHEQYF.

The chain couples TRBV14 to TRBJ2-1; 7 nucleotides align to TRBD2. The germline V gene encodes CDR1 SGHDN and CDR2 FVKESK. Losses at the gene ends were 6 bases for V and 4 bases for J; bases not matched to a gene: 12. The CDR3 is made up of 16 amino acids. In DNA form, the CDR3 reads TGTGCCAGCAGTGACATAGCGGGCCAAAAGTACAATGAGCAGTTCTTC. It codes for CASSDIAGQKYNEQFF.

This clone was seen only once. This chain joins TRBV7-2 and TRBJ1-1, with no clear D. Germline lookup yields CDR1 SGHTA and CDR2 FQGNSA. Between the trimmed V and J ends, which lost 5 bases and 4 bases, there was a span of 14 bases. The CDR3 contains 14 residues. CDR3 nucleotide sequence: TGTGCCAGCAGCCCGCCGACTTCGGTCACTGAAGCTTTCTTT. Encoded protein: CASSPPTSVTEAFF.

V and J are TRBV2 and TRBJ2-2; 7 nucleotides align to TRBD2. Germline CDR1 SNHLY, CDR2 FYNNEI. The CDR3 has 16 residues. V was clipped by 8 bases and J by 0 bases; unmatched bases: 9. The CDR3: CASWTSGGTNTGELFF. CDR3 coding DNA: TGTGCCAGCTGGACTAGTGGGGGTACGAACACCGGGGAGCTGTTTTTT.

This sequence joins TRBV6-5 and TRBJ2-7, with 8 bases fitting TRBD1. The CDR3 sequence is 15 residues long. V lost 5 bases to trimming and J lost 6 bases; unmatched junction nucleotides: 12. Germline lookup yields CDR1 MNHEY and CDR2 SVGAGI. For the CDR3, the DNA is TGTGCCAGCAGTCCCCTCCCGGGACAGGTCTCCGAGCAGTACTTC. Amino acid sequence: CASSPLPGQVSEQYF.

This clone was detected only a few times. Germline is not matched at one junction end, which may reflect a read error. The chain carries TRBV5-1 and TRBJ2-7, with 7 bases matching TRBD2. CDR3 size: 15 residues. The germline CDR1 and CDR2 sequences are SGHRS and YFSETQ. CDR3 amino acids: CASSGTGLVGSVYHF. In nucleotides, the CDR3 is TGCGCCAGCAGCGGCACCGGACTAGTGGGGTCCGTCTACCACTTC.

The chain employs TRBV5-1 and TRBJ1-4; D may be TRBD1 (5 bases). Germline V gives CDR1 SGHRS, CDR2 YFSETQ. The CDR3 is made up of 18 amino acids. The ends were cut back, 0 bases at V and 3 bases at J, with 18 bases in the middle. The CDR3 DNA is TGCGCCAGCAGCTTGGCAACAGGCATCGGACCTCCTAATGAAAAACTGTTTTTT. It yields the protein CASSLATGIGPPNEKLFF.

The rearrangement links TRBV19 to TRBJ2-1; TRBD2 agrees at 10 bases. The germline V gene has CDR1 LNHDA and CDR2 SQIVND (reference sequence). The J segment lost 7 bases and the V segment lost 5 bases, leaving 8 bases of the junction unmatched. The CDR3 spans 15 residues. The DNA for the CDR3 is TGTGCCAGTAGTTTCCTAGCGGGAGTGGGGAATGAGCAGTTCTTC. It specifies CASSFLAGVGNEQFF.